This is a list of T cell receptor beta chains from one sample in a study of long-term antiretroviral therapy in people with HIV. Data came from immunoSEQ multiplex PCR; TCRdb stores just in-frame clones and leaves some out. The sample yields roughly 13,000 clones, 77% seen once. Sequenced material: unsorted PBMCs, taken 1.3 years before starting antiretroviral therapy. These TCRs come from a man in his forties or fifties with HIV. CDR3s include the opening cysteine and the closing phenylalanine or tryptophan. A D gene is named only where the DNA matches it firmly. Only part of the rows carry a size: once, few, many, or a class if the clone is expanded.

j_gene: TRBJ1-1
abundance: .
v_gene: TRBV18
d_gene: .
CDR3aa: CASSPGTLGTEAFF
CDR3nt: TGTGCCAGCTCACCAGGGACCCTGGGGACTGAAGCTTTCTTT

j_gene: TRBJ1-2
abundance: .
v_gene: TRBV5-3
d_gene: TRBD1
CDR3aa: CARSPDRASNGYTF
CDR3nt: TGTGCCAGAAGCCCGGACAGGGCCTCCAATGGCTACACCTTC

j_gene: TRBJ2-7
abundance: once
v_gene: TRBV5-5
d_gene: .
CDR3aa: CASSLRSAFSYEQYF
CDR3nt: TGTGCCAGCAGCTTACGGAGCGCCTTCTCCTACGAGCAGTACTTC

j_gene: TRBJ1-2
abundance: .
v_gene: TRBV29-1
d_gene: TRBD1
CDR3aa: CSVLFTGGFYGYTF
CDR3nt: TGCAGCGTCCTTTTTACAGGGGGCTTCTATGGCTACACCTTC

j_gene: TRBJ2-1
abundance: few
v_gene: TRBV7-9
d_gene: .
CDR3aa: CASSFVLNEQFF
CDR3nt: TGTGCCAGCAGCTTCGTCCTCAATGAGCAGTTCTTC

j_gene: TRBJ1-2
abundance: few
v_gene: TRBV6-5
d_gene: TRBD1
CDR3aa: CASTGQGYGYTF
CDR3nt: TGTGCCAGCACGGGACAGGGGTATGGCTACACCTTC

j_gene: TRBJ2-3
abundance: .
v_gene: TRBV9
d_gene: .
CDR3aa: CASSVRATWNTDTQYF
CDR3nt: TGTGCCAGCAGCGTACGAGCGACTTGGAACACAGATACGCAGTATTTT

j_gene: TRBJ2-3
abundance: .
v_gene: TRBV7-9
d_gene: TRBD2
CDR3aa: CASSQVGGDADTQYF
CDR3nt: TGTGCCAGCAGCCAAGTCGGGGGGGACGCAGATACGCAGTATTTT

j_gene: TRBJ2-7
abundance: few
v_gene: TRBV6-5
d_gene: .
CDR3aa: CASSKGHSSYEQYF
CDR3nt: TGTGCCAGCAGTAAGGGACACAGCTCCTACGAGCAGTACTTC

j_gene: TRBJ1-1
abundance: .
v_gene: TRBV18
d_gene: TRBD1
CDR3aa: CASSPQQGGTEAFF
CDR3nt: TGTGCCAGCTCACCACAACAGGGGGGAACTGAAGCTTTCTTT

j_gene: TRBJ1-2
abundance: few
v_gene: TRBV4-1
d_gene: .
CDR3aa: CASSQIDSLGGYTF
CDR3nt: TGCGCCAGCAGCCAAATAGACAGCCTGGGGGGCTACACCTTC

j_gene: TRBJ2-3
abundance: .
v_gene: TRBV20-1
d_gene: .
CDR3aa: CSARDLDTQYF
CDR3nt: TGCAGTGCTAGAGACCTAGATACGCAGTATTTT

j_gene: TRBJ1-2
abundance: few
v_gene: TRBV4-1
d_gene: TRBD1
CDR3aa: CASSELAFTGDNYGYTF
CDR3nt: TGCGCCAGCAGCGAACTGGCCTTTACAGGGGACAACTATGGCTACACCTTC

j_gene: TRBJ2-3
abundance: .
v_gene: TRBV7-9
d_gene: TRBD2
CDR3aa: CASSLGLAGTRTDTQYF
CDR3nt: TGTGCCAGCAGCTTGGGACTAGCGGGTACCCGCACAGATACGCAGTATTTT

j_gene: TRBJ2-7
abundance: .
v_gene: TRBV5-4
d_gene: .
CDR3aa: CASSSPGQTYEQYF
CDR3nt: TGTGCCAGCAGCAGTCCGGGACAAACCTACGAGCAGTACTTC

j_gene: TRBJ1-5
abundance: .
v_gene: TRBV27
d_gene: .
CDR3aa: CASSSLDSNNQPQHF
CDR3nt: TGTGCCAGCAGTTCGCTCGACAGTAATAATCAGCCCCAGCATTTT

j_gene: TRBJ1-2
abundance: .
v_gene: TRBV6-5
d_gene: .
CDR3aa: CASSYSKPGENYGYTF
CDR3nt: TGTGCCAGCAGTTACTCAAAGCCAGGGGAAAACTATGGCTACACCTTC

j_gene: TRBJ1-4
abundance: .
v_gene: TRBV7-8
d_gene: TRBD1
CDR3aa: CASSQGGVLMRREANEKLFF
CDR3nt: TGTGCCAGCAGCCAGGGGGGGGTTCTAATGAGGAGGGAGGCTAATGAAAAACTGTTTTTT

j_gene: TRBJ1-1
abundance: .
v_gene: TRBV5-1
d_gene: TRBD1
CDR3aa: CASSLGQGGTEAFF
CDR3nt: TGCGCCAGCAGCTTGGGACAGGGAGGCACTGAAGCTTTCTTT

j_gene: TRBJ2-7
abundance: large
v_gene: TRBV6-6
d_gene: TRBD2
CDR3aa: CASSLGTSGDYEQYF
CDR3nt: TGTGCCAGCAGTTTAGGGACTAGCGGGGACTACGAGCAGTACTTC

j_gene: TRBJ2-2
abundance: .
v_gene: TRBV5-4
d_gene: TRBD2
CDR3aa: CASSPRGGEAGELFF
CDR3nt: TGTGCCAGCAGTCCCCGGGGGGGGGAAGCCGGGGAGCTGTTTTTT

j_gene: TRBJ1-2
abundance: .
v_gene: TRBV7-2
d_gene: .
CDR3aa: CASSLDPEPGAGYTF
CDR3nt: TGTGCCAGCAGCCTAGACCCCGAACCGGGGGCTGGCTACACCTTC

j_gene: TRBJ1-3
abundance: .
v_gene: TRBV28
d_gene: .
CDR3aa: CASTRGGGNTIYF
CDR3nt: TGTGCCAGCACCCGAGGAGGAGGAAACACCATATATTTT

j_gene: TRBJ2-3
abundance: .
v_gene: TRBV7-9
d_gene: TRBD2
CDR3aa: CASSLGQRGGRADTQYF
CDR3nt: TGTGCCAGCAGCTTAGGTCAGCGGGGGGGCAGGGCAGATACGCAGTATTTT

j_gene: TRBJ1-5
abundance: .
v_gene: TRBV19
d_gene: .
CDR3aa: CASKVSRGRDQPQHF
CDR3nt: TGTGCCAGTAAGGTCTCCCGGGGGCGCGATCAGCCCCAGCATTTT

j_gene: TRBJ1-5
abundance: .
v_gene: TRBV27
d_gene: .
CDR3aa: CASSSLDSMEHF
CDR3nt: TGTGCCAGCAGCTCCCTGGACAGTATGGAGCATTTT

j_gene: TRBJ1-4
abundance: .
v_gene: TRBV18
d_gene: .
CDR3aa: CASSPTATNEKLFF
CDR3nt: TGTGCCAGCTCACCGACAGCAACTAATGAAAAACTGTTTTTT

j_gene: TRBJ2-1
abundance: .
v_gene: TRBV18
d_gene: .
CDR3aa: CASSPGRANEQFF
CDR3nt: TGTGCCAGCTCACCCGGAAGGGCCAATGAGCAGTTCTTC

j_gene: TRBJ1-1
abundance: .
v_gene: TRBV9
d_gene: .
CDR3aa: CASSVDWNTEAFF
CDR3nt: TGTGCCAGCAGCGTAGATTGGAACACTGAAGCTTTCTTT

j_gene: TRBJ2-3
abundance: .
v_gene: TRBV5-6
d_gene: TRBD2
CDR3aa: CASLASGGYTDTQYF
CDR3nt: TGTGCCAGCCTGGCTAGCGGGGGGTACACAGATACGCAGTATTTT

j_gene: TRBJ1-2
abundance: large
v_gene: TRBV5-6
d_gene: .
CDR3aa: CASSLGAGSNYGYTF
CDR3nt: TGTGCCAGCAGCTTGGGTGCAGGGAGTAACTATGGCTACACCTTC

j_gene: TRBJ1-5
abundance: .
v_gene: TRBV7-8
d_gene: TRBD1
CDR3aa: CASSLGQGSNQPQHF
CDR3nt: TGTGCCAGCAGCTTAGGACAGGGGAGCAATCAGCCCCAGCATTTT

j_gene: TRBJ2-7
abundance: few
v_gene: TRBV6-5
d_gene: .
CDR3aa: CASSYSSTLAREQYF
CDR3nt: TGTGCCAGCAGTTACTCGAGTACTCTGGCCCGCGAGCAGTACTTC

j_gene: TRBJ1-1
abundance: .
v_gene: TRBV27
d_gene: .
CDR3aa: CASRPRGFNTEAFF
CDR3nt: TGTGCCAGCAGGCCCAGGGGATTTAACACTGAAGCTTTCTTT

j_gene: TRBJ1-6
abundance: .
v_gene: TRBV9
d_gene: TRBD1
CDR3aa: CASSPGGTGNSPLHF
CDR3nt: TGTGCCAGCAGTCCAGGGGGGACTGGGAATTCACCCCTCCACTTT

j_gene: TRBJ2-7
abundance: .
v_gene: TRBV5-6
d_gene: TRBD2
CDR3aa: CASSLELAGGLYEQYF
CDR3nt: TGTGCCAGCAGCTTGGAACTAGCGGGGGGGCTCTACGAGCAGTACTTC

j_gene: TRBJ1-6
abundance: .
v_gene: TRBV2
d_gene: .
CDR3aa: CASTEGSSYNSPLHF
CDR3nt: TGTGCCAGCACCGAAGGTAGCTCCTATAATTCACCCCTCCACTTT

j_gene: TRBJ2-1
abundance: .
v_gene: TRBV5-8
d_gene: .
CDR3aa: CASSLTDNEQFF
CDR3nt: TGTGCCAGCAGCTTGACGGACAATGAGCAGTTCTTC

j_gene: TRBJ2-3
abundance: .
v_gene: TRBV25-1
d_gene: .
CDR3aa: CASRTGVSTDTQYF
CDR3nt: TGTGCCAGTCGAACTGGGGTTAGCACAGATACGCAGTATTTT

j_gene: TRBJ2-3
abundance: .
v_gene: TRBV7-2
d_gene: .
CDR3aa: CASSSRWGATDTQYF
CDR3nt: TGTGCCAGCAGCTCCCGTTGGGGGGCCACAGATACGCAGTATTTT

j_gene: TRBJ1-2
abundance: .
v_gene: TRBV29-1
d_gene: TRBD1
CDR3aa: CSASDRNYGYTF
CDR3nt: TGCAGCGCCTCGGACAGGAACTATGGCTACACCTTC

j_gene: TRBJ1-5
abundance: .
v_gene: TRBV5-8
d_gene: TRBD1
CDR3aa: CASSPRLTGGGQPQHF
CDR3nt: TGTGCCAGCAGCCCCCGTCTTACAGGGGGGGGTCAGCCCCAGCATTTT

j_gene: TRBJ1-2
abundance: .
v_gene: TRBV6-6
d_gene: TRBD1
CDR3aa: CASSNNHPGQIYGYTF
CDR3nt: TGTGCCAGCAGTAATAACCATCCGGGACAGATCTATGGCTACACCTTC

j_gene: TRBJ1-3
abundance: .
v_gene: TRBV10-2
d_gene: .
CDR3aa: CASRVDSGNTIYF
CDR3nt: TGCGCCAGCAGGGTCGACTCTGGAAACACCATATATTTT

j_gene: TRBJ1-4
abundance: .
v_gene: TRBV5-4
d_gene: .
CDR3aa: CASSKPGEGEKLFF
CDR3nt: TGTGCCAGCAGCAAGCCCGGAGAAGGTGAAAAACTGTTTTTT

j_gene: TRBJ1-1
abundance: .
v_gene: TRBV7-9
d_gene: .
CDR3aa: CASSLALEAFF
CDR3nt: TGTGCCAGCAGCTTAGCATTGGAAGCTTTCTTT

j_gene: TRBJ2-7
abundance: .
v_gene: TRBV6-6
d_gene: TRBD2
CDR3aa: CASILGTSSYEQYF
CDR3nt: TGTGCCAGCATCCTAGGGACTAGCTCCTACGAGCAGTACTTC

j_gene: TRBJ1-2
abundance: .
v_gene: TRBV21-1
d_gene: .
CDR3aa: CASRLILGYTF
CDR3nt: TGTGCCAGCAGACTTATTCTTGGCTACACCTTC

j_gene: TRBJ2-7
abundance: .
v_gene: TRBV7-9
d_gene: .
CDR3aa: CASSLTAYEQYF
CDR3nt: TGTGCCAGCAGCTTAACAGCGTACGAGCAGTACTTC

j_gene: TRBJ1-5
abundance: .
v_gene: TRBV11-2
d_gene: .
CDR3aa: CASSLDQCRAYNSNQPQHF
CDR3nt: TGTGCCAGCAGCTTAGATCAATGCAGGGCGTATAATAGCAATCAGCCCCAGCATTTT

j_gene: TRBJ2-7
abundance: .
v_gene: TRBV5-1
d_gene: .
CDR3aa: CATRTGPSSYEQYF
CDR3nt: TGCGCCACCAGGACGGGGCCAAGCTCCTACGAGCAGTACTTC

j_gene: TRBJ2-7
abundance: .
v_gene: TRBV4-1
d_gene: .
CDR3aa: CASSPRDPSYEQYF
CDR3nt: TGCGCCAGCAGCCCCCGGGACCCCTCCTACGAGCAGTACTTC

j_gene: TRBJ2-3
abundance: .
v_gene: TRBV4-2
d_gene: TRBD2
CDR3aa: CASSQDRAGGLSDTQYF
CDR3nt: TGTGCCAGCAGCCAAGATCGGGCGGGGGGCCTCTCAGATACGCAGTATTTT

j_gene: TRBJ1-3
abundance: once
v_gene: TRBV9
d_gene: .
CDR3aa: CASSPLSGAGNTIYF
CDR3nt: TGTGCCAGCAGCCCCCTCTCGGGTGCCGGAAACACCATATATTTT

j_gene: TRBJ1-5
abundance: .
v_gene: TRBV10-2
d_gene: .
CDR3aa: CASSLVGWDQPQHF
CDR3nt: TGCGCCAGCAGCCTCGTGGGTTGGGATCAGCCCCAGCATTTT

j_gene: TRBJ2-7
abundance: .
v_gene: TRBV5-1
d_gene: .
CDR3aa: CASSLKAPTLYEQYF
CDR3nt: TGCGCCAGCAGCTTAAAGGCCCCAACCCTCTACGAGCAGTACTTC

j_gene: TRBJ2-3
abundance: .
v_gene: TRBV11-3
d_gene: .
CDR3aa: CASSLEGGGGTDTQYF
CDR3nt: TGTGCCAGCAGCTTAGAGGGAGGGGGGGGCACAGATACGCAGTATTTT

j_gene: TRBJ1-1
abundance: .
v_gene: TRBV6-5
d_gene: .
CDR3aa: CASSSLLGTEAFF
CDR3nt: TGTGCCAGCAGTTCTTTATTAGGCACTGAAGCTTTCTTT

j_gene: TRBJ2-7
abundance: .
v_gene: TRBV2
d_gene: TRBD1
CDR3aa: CASRDGQGGQYEQYF
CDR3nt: TGTGCCAGCAGGGACGGACAGGGGGGGCAGTACGAGCAGTACTTC